One T cell receptor beta chain is described in this entry. The antigen is undetermined. Sequenced by immunoSEQ multiplex PCR; TCRdb stores in-frame clones only, minus some. This table has roughly 38,000 clones, about 80% appearing once. This sample is part of a study of T cells in localized non-small cell lung cancer. Study findings and constraints: Because researchers sequenced only one region of the tumor, heterogeneity is still possible. Among the tissues sampled, uninvolved adjacent lung had the highest T cell clonality, above tumor. Those with higher blood T cell density had longer overall survival.

This specimen consisted of peripheral blood, obtained before any cancer treatment. This clonotype originated in a male donor aged 60 or over with stage III squamous cell lung carcinoma.

Here the CDR3 DNA reads TGTGCCAGCAGCTCTTCGCGGGGCAATGAGCAGTTCTTC. Its translation is CASSSSRGNEQFF. The chain has TRBV7-7 and TRBJ2-1, with a possible D match to TRBD2 (6 bases). The V gene's germline CDR1 is SSHAT and CDR2 FNYEAQ (reference sequence). V lost 4 bases, J lost 6 bases, and 10 bases lay in between. The CDR3 covers 13 residues.